The source of this T cell receptor (beta chain) is a study of breast tumors, draining lymph nodes, adjacent tissues. The study's findings and limits: Luminal-like breast cancer showed significantly greater tumor-nontumor repertoire similarity than basal-like breast cancer did.

From the multiplex PCR reads, TCRdb called clonotypes with MiXCR, one entry per CDR3 protein. This sample has about 140,000 distinct CDR3 sequences, with approximately 32% found just once. This clonotype was seen repeatedly, ten times or more. Its target is unknown. Axillary draining lymph nodes of breast cancer patients supplied the node samples. The sequence derives from a female donor with breast cancer. Some clones in this sample may be carry-over from other donors' samples. Material for sequencing was axillary lymph node tissue.

CDR3 DNA: TGTGCCCCCGATTTTCCGCGTAATGCCGGGGAGCTGTTTTTT. Encoded protein: CAPDFPRNAGELFF. V gene TRBV7-9 combines with J gene TRBJ2-2; no clear D gene. There are 14 residues in the CDR3. Germline V gene sequence: CDR1 SEHNR, CDR2 FQNEAQ (reference sequence). V lost 11 bases and J 6 bases, leaving 19 bases between the germline ends.